This T cell receptor (beta chain) was observed in a study of CD8+CD57+ T cells in acquired aplastic anemia. Study results and caveats: Researchers report that approximately 28 CD8+ CDR3 sequences appeared in both patients and controls. Patients did not significantly differ from controls in CD8+ Simpson's diversity.

Germline CDR1 and CDR2: SGHRS and YFSETQ. The CDR3 has 14 amino acids. V dropped 2 bases and J dropped 1; count of bases not matched to a gene: 0. Genomic DNA, serving as template, underwent TCR beta VDJ and CDR3 profiling. MiXCR, run by TCRdb on the reads, gives a single entry per CDR3 protein. The sample contains about 150,000 distinct CDR3 sequences, 52% of which appear only once. Points on this clonotype: Antigen: not known.

It was patients with CD8+CD57+ cell expansion by flow cytometry who were chosen for sequencing. The chain uses TRBV5-1 and TRBJ1-1; 9 nucleotides match TRBD1. Sequenced material: sorted CD4+, CD8+, or CD8+CD57+ T cells (not recorded which) from PBMCs. This TCR was recovered from a human donor with aplastic anemia. In nucleotides, the CDR3 is TGCGCCAGCAGCTTACAGGGGGCGAACACTGAAGCTTTCTTT. This encodes CASSLQGANTEAFF.